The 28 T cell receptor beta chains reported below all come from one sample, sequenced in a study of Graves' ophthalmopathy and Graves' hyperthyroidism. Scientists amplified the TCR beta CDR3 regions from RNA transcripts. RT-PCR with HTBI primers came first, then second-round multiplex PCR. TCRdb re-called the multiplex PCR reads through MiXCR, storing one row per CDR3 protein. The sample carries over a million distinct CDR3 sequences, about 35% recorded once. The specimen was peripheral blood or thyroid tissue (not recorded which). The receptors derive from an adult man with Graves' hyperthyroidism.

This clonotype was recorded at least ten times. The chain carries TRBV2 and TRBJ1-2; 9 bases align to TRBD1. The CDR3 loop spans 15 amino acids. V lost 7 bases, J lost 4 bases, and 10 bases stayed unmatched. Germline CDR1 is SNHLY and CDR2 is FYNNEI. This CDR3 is CASTMDRGGSYGYTF. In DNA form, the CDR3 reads TGTGCCAGCACCATGGACAGGGGTGGTAGCTATGGCTACACCTTC. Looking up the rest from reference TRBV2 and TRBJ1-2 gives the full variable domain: EPEVTQTPSHQVTQMGQEVILRCVPISNHLYFYWYRQILGQKVEFLVSFYNNEISEKSEIFDDQFSVERPDGSNFTLKIRSTKLEDSAMYFCASTMDRGGSYGYTFGSGTRLTVV.

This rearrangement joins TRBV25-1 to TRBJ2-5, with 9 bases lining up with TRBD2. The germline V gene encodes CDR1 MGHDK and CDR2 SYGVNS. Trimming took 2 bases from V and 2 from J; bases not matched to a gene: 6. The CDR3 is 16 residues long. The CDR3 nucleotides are TGTGCCAGCAGTGAAAGGGCTAGCGGGGTTCAAGAGACCCAGTACTTC. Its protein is CASSERASGVQETQYF.

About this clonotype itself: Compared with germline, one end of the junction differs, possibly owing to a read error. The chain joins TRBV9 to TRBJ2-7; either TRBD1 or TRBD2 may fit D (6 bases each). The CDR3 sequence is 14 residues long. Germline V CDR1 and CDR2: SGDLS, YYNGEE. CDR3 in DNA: TGTACCAGCAGCGTAGCGGACAGAGCCTACGAGCAGTACTTC. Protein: CTSSVADRAYEQYF.

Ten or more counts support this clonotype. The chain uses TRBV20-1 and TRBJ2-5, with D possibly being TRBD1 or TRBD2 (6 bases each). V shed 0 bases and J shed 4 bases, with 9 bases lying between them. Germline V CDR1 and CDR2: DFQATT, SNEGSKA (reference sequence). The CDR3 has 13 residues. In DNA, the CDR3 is TGCAGTGCTAGAGACAGGGGACTAGAGACCCAGTACTTC. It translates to CSARDRGLETQYF.

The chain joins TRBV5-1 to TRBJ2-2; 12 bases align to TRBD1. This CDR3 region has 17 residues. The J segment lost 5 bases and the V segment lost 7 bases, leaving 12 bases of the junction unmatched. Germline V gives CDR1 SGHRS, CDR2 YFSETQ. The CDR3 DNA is TGCGCCAGCTCCTCGGGACAGGGGGCGCCGGGTACCGGGGAGCTGTTTTTT. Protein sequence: CASSSGQGAPGTGELFF.

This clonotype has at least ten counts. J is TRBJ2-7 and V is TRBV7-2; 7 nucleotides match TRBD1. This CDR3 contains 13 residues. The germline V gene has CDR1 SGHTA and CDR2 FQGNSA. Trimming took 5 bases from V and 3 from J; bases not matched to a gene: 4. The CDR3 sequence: CASSGTVNYEQYF. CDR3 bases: TGTGCCAGCAGCGGGACAGTAAACTACGAGCAGTACTTC.

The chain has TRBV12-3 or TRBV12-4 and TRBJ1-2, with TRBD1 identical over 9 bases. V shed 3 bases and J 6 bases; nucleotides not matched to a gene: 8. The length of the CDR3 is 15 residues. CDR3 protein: CASSFGTGPTDGYTF. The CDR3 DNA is TGTGCCAGCAGTTTTGGGACAGGGCCGACGGATGGCTACACCTTC.

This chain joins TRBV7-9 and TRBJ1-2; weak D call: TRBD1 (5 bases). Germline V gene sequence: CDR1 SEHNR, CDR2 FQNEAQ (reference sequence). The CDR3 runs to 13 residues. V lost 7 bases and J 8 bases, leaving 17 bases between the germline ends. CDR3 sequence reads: CASNREGLSGYTF. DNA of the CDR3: TGTGCCAGCAACCGGGAGGGGCTCAGCGGCTACACCTTC.

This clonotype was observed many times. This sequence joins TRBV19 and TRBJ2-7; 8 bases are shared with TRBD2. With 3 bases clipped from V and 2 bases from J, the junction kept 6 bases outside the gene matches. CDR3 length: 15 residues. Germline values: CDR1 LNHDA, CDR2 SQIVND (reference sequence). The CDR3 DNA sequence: TGTGCCAGTAGTATTAGCGGGGACCCCGCCTACGAGCAGTACTTC. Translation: CASSISGDPAYEQYF.

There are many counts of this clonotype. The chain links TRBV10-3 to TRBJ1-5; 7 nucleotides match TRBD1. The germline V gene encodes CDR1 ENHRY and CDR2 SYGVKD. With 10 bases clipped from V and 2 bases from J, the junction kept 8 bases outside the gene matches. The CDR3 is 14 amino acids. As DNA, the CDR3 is TGTGCCAGCAGCGACAGGGACGGCAATCAGCCCCAGCATTTT. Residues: CASSDRDGNQPQHF.

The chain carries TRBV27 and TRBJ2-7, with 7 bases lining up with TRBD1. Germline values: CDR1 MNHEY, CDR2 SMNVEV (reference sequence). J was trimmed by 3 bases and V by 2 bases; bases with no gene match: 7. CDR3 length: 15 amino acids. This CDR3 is CASSLQGVGDYEQYF. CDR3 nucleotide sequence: TGTGCCAGCAGTTTACAGGGGGTCGGGGACTACGAGCAGTACTTC.

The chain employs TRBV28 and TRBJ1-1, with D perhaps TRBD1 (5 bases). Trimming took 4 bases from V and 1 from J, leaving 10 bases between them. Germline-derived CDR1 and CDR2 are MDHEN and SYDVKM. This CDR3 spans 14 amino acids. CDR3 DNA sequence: TGTGCCAGCAGTTCCGGGGGGACGAACACTGAAGCTTTCTTT. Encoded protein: CASSSGGTNTEAFF.

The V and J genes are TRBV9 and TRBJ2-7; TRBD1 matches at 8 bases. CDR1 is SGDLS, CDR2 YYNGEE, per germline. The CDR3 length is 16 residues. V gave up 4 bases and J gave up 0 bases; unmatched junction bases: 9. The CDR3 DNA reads TGTGCCAGCAGCCCCCGCCCCGGGACAGGCTCCTACGAGCAGTACTTC. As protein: CASSPRPGTGSYEQYF.

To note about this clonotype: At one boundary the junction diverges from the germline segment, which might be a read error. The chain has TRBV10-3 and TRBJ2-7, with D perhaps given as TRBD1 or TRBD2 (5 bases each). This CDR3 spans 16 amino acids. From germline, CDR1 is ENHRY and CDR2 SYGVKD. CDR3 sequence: CASSYSMGEGPYEQYF. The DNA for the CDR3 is TGTGCCAGCAGTTACAGCATGGGTGAGGGGCCCTACGAGCAGTACTTC.

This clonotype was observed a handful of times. CDR3 nucleotide sequence: TGTGCCAGCAGCTTGAAACAGGCGCTGGGCTACACCTTC. This translates into CASSLKQALGYTF. The genes are TRBV5-8 and TRBJ1-2; D possibly corresponds to TRBD1 (5 bases). V was pared by 1 base and J by 8 bases, with 12 bases between. The CDR3 has 13 residues. Germline values: CDR1 SGHTS, CDR2 YDEGEE.

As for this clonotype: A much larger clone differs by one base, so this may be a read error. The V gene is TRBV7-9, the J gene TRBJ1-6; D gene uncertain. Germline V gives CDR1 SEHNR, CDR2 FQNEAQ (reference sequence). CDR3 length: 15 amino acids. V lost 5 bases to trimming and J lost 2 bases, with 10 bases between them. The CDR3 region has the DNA TGTGCCAGCAGCGTCGGCGCCCCCTATAATTCACCCCTCCACTTT. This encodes CASSVGAPYNSPLHF.

For the CDR3, the DNA is TGTGCCACCAGCAGCCTCCGGGCGAATTCACCCCTCCACTTT. As protein: CATSSLRANSPLHF. The chain recombines TRBV15 with TRBJ1-6; D is unclear. V lost 3 bases and J lost 7, with 10 bases in between. Germline V gives CDR1 LNHNV, CDR2 YYDKDF (reference sequence). CDR3 length: 14 amino acids. The full variable domain, its missing parts supplied by reference TRBV15 and TRBJ1-6, is DAMVIQNPRYQVTQFGKPVTLSCSQTLNHNVMYWYQQKSSQAPKLLFHYYDKDFNNEADTPDNFQSRRPNTSFCFLDIRSPGLGDTAMYLCATSSLRANSPLHFGNGTRLTVT.

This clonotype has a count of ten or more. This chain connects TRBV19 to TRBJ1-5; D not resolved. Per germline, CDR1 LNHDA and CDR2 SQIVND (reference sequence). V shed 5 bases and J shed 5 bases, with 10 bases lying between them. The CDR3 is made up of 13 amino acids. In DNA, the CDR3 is TGTGCCAGTAGTGAAAACCTAGATCAGCCCCAGCATTTT. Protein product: CASSENLDQPQHF.

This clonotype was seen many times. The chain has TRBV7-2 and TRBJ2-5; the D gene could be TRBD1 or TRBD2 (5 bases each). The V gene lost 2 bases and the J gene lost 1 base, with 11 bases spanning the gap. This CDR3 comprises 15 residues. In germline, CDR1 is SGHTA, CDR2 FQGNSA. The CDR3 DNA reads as TGTGCCAGCAGCTTAAGTGGTGGGGGCCAAGAGACCCAGTACTTC. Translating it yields CASSLSGGGQETQYF.

CDR3 sequence (DNA): TGTGCCAGCAGCCCAAGGGGACACTACGAGCAGTACTTC. It yields the protein CASSPRGHYEQYF. The chain combines TRBV7-7 with TRBJ2-7, with D maybe TRBD1 (6 bases). CDR1 SSHAT and CDR2 FNYEAQ come from the germline V gene (reference sequence). Trimming removed 5 bases from V and 3 bases from J, with 11 bases in between. There are 13 residues in the CDR3. Full variable domain (remainder filled in from reference TRBV7-7 and TRBJ2-7): GAGVSQSPRYKVTKRGQDVTLRCDPISSHATLYWYQQALGQGPEFLTYFNYEAQPDKSGLPSDRFSAERPEGSISTLTIQRTEQRDSAMYRCASSPRGHYEQYFGPGTRLTVT.

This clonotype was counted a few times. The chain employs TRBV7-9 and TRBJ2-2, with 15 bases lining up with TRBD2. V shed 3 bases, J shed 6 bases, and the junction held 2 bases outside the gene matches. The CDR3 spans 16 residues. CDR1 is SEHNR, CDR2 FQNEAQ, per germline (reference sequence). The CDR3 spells CASSFGLAGGAGELFF. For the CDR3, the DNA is TGTGCCAGCAGCTTCGGACTAGCGGGAGGGGCCGGGGAGCTGTTTTTT.

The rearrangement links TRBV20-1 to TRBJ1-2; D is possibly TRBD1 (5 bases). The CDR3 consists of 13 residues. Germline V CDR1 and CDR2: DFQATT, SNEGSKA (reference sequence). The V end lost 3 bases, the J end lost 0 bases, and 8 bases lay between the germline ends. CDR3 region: CSASRDANYGYTF. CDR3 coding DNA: TGCAGTGCTAGCCGGGACGCTAACTATGGCTACACCTTC.

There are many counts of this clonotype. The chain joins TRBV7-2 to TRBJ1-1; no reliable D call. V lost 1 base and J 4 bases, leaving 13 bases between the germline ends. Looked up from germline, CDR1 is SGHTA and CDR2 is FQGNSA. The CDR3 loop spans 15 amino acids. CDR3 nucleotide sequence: TGTGCCAGCAGCTTAGTCTCCCCGGGAGCCACTGAAGCTTTCTTT. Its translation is CASSLVSPGATEAFF.

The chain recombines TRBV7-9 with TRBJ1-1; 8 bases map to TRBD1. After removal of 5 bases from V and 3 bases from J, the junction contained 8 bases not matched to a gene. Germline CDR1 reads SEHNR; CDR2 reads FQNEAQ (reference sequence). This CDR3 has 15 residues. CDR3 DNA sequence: TGTGCCAGCAGCCCAGGGGTGGGACAGGACACTGAAGCTTTCTTT. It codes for CASSPGVGQDTEAFF.

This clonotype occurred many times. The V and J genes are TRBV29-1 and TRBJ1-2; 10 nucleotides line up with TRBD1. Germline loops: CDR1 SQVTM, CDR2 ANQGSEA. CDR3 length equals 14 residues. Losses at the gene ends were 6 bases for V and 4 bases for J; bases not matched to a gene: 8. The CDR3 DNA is TGCAGCGTCCCCCGGGGACAGGGGACCTATGGCTACACCTTC. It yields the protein CSVPRGQGTYGYTF.

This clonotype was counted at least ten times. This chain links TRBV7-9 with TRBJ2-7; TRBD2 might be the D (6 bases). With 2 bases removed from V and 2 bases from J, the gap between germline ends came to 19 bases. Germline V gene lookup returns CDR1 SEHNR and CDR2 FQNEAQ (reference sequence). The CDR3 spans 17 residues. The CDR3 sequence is CASSLFFGTPNTYEQYF. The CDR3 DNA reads TGTGCCAGCAGCTTATTCTTTGGGACTCCGAATACCTACGAGCAGTACTTC.

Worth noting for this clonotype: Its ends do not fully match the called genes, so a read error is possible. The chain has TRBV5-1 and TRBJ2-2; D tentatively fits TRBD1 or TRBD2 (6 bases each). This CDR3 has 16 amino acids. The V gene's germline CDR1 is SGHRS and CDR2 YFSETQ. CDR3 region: CASSGRGQLATGELFF. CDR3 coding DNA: TGTGCCAGCAGTGGCCGGGGACAACTAGCCACCGGGGAGCTGTTTTTT.

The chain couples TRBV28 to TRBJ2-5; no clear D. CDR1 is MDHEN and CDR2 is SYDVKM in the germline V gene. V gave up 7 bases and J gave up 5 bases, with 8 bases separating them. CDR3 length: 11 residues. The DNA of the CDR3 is TGTGCCAGCACTAGTTATGAGACCCAGTACTTC. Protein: CASTSYETQYF.